These 20 T cell receptor beta chains were sequenced from one sample in a study of blood T cell repertoires in COVID-19. TCRdb's copy holds only in-frame clones and misses some; the assay was immunoSEQ multiplex PCR. This table holds approximately 300,000 clones, roughly nine tenths found once. Sample: PBMCs or T cells enriched from blood (not recorded which). The receptors originated from a woman between 25 and 40 years old who had been exposed to COVID-19.

The DNA of the CDR3 is TGTGCCAGCAGCTTATCTGGGGGGGCCTGGGGGCCGCAAGAGACCCAGTACTTC. It translates to CASSLSGGAWGPQETQYF. The chain has TRBV7-3 and TRBJ2-5; maybe TRBD2 (7 bases). The CDR3 is 18 amino acids. Germline CDR1 reads SGHTA; CDR2 reads FQGTGA. Trimming shortened V by 2 bases and J by 2 bases, and 21 bases separated the two germline ends.

This chain uses TRBV10-1 with TRBJ1-1, with D unclear. The CDR3 is 11 residues long. V lost 6 bases and J lost 4, with 6 bases in between. Germline V gene lookup returns CDR1 WNHNN and CDR2 SYGVQD (reference sequence). In DNA, the CDR3 is TGCGCCAGCAGCTCAGGCACTGAAGCTTTCTTT. Amino acids: CASSSGTEAFF.

The chain couples TRBV10-3 to TRBJ1-1; D uncertain. This CDR3 contains 15 residues. The V end was cut by 0 bases, the J end by 5 bases, with 13 bases between. Germline-derived CDR1 and CDR2 are ENHRY and SYGVKD. The CDR3 is CAISESGPGGTEAFF. As DNA, the CDR3 is TGTGCCATCAGTGAGTCCGGCCCCGGCGGAACTGAAGCTTTCTTT.

CDR3 region: CASSETGVSYNEQFF. CDR3 DNA: TGTGCCAGCAGTGAGACAGGGGTCTCCTACAATGAGCAGTTCTTC. The chain has TRBV6-4 and TRBJ2-1; TRBD1 matches 8 bases. Germline values: CDR1 MRHNA, CDR2 SNTAGT. The CDR3 covers 15 residues. V lost 3 bases to trimming and J lost 0 bases; unmatched junction nucleotides: 1.

This chain links TRBV6-5 with TRBJ1-2, with a tentative D call TRBD1 (6 bases). The V end lost 7 bases, the J end lost 3 bases, and 15 bases lay between the germline ends. CDR1 and CDR2 (germline): MNHEY, SVGAGI. The CDR3 loop spans 14 amino acids. CDR3 nucleotide sequence: TGTGCCAGCATCGTGGGACACCAAGACTATGGCTACACCTTC. This codes for CASIVGHQDYGYTF.

The chain recombines TRBV7-2 with TRBJ1-3; D unresolved. The CDR3 consists of 14 residues. V lost 0 bases and J lost 4, with 7 bases in between. Germline CDR1 reads SGHTA; CDR2 reads FQGNSA. The CDR3 DNA follows: TGTGCCAGCAGCTTAGCTGGGCTAGGAAACACCATATATTTT. This sequence encodes CASSLAGLGNTIYF.

The V and J genes are TRBV7-2 and TRBJ2-7; TRBD1 agrees at 11 bases. CDR1 is SGHTA, CDR2 FQGNSA, per germline. This CDR3 contains 16 residues. J gave up 2 bases and V 0 bases, and 3 bases lay outside the gene matches. This chain's CDR3 is CASSLAGTGGPYEQYF. The CDR3, as DNA: TGTGCCAGCAGCTTAGCGGGGACAGGGGGACCCTACGAGCAGTACTTC.

The chain employs TRBV5-4 and TRBJ2-2; D might be TRBD2 (6 bases). Per the germline V gene, CDR1 is SGHNT and CDR2 is YYREEE (reference sequence). CDR3 length: 17 amino acids. V lost 2 bases and J lost 3, with 17 bases in between. The CDR3 spells CASSLSFRRGHTGELFF. DNA of the CDR3: TGTGCCAGCAGCTTATCATTTCGGCGGGGACACACCGGGGAGCTGTTTTTT.

This chain connects TRBV16 to TRBJ1-4, with TRBD1 matching over 8 bases. CDR3 length: 13 amino acids. Germline V gene lookup returns CDR1 KGHSY and CDR2 FQNENV. J lost 6 bases, V lost 4 bases, and 1 base had no gene match. The CDR3 reads CASSLQGDEKLFF. In nucleotides, the CDR3 is TGTGCCAGCAGCCTACAGGGGGATGAAAAACTGTTTTTT.

The chain links TRBV4-3 to TRBJ1-3; D is perhaps TRBD1 (5 bases). From germline, CDR1 is LGHNA and CDR2 YSLEER. The CDR3 contains 17 residues. V lost 0 bases and J 3 bases, leaving 15 bases between the germline ends. The CDR3 DNA is TGCGCCAGCAGCCAAGATAGATTAGGGGTTGATGGAAACACCATATATTTT. Its protein product is CASSQDRLGVDGNTIYF.

The chain is built from TRBV6-5 and TRBJ2-3; D is undetermined. V was pared by 8 bases and J by 2 bases, with 14 bases between. The CDR3 spans 14 residues. Germline assignment: CDR1 MNHEY and CDR2 SVGAGI. The CDR3 loop is CASRYRSHTDTQYF. For the CDR3, the DNA is TGTGCCAGCCGCTACCGGTCCCACACAGATACGCAGTATTTT.

The chain couples TRBV14 to TRBJ2-7; D is unclear. This CDR3 is 11 amino acids long. V lost 5 bases and J lost 6, with 8 bases in between. In germline, CDR1 is SGHDN, CDR2 FVKESK. CDR3 sequence reads: CASSFASEQYF. In DNA, the CDR3 is TGTGCCAGCAGCTTCGCGTCCGAGCAGTACTTC.

V and J are TRBV5-1 and TRBJ1-2; D unclear. The CDR3 sequence is 16 residues long. Trimming took off 4 bases at V and 6 bases at J, with 22 bases between the two ends. The germline CDR1 and CDR2 sequences are SGHRS and YFSETQ. In DNA form, the CDR3 reads TGCGCCAGCAGCGTAACCGGTCCGGTTACGGGTGATGGCTACACCTTC. Translated: CASSVTGPVTGDGYTF.

V is TRBV7-3 and J is TRBJ2-1; TRBD2 might be the D (6 bases). This CDR3 is 13 amino acids long. Trimming shortened V by 0 bases and J by 10 bases, and 10 bases separated the two germline ends. Germline V gene sequence: CDR1 SGHTA, CDR2 FQGTGA. The CDR3 sequence is CASSLTYGREQFF. The CDR3 DNA sequence: TGTGCCAGCAGCTTAACGTACGGGAGAGAGCAGTTCTTC. Combining the CDR3 with reference TRBV7-3 and TRBJ2-1 gives the whole variable domain GAGVSQTPSNKVTEKGKYVELRCDPISGHTALYWYRQSLGQGPEFLIYFQGTGAADDSGLPNDRFFAVRPEGSVSTLKIQRTERGDSAVYLCASSLTYGREQFFGPGTRLTVL.

The V and J genes are TRBV2 and TRBJ2-3; TRBD2 aligns across 7 bases. This CDR3 contains 15 residues. Germline V CDR1 and CDR2: SNHLY, FYNNEI. V dropped 3 bases and J dropped 3; count of bases not matched to a gene: 6. The CDR3 spells CASSEALGLTDTQYF. The CDR3 DNA reads TGTGCCAGCAGTGAGGCCCTGGGACTAACAGATACGCAGTATTTT. The full variable domain, with the rest looked up from reference TRBV2 and TRBJ2-3, is EPEVTQTPSHQVTQMGQEVILRCVPISNHLYFYWYRQILGQKVEFLVSFYNNEISEKSEIFDDQFSVERPDGSNFTLKIRSTKLEDSAMYFCASSEALGLTDTQYFGPGTRLTVL.

V is TRBV7-9 and J is TRBJ1-6; 7 bases line up with TRBD1. This CDR3 has 16 amino acids. The germline V gene has CDR1 SEHNR and CDR2 FQNEAQ (reference sequence). J lost 7 bases, V lost 0 bases, and 6 bases had no gene match. In nucleotides, the CDR3 is TGTGCCAGCAGCTTAGCCAACAGGGGTGCGAATTCACCCCTCCACTTT. Translation gives CASSLANRGANSPLHF.

The rearrangement joins TRBV3-1 (or the pseudogene TRBV3-2) to TRBJ1-5; TRBD1 agrees at 9 bases. The germline gives CDR1 LGHDT, CDR2 YNNKEL (reference sequence). With 4 bases clipped from V and 9 bases from J, the junction kept 7 bases outside the gene matches. The CDR3 sequence is 14 residues long. CDR3 residues: CASSPTGGRVPQHF. The CDR3 DNA reads as TGTGCCAGCAGCCCTACAGGGGGCCGGGTGCCCCAGCATTTT.

V and J are TRBV3-1 (or the pseudogene TRBV3-2) and TRBJ2-7; 7 bases are shared with TRBD1. The germline V gene has CDR1 LGHDT and CDR2 YNNKEL (reference sequence). CDR3 length: 16 residues. V shed 0 bases and J 9 bases; nucleotides not matched to a gene: 14. The CDR3 here is CASSQEVRTGLGGQYF. DNA for the CDR3: TGTGCCAGCAGCCAAGAAGTACGGACAGGTTTAGGCGGGCAGTACTTC.

J is TRBJ2-1 and V is TRBV7-2, with no clear D. CDR3 length equals 12 residues. Trimming stripped 7 bases from V and 7 bases from J, with 11 bases between. Germline lookup yields CDR1 SGHTA and CDR2 FQGNSA. In DNA, the CDR3 is TGTGCCAGCACCTTTTTGAGGAATGAGCAGTTCTTC. This sequence encodes CASTFLRNEQFF.

The chain recombines TRBV14 with TRBJ1-2; no clear D gene. CDR3 length equals 15 residues. Trimming left V 1 base short and J 0 bases short, with 9 bases between. Germline CDR1 reads SGHDN; CDR2 reads FVKESK. The CDR3 DNA reads as TGTGCCAGCAGCCAAGGTGCGAGTGCTAACTATGGCTACACCTTC. Its translation: CASSQGASANYGYTF.